This entry describes one T cell receptor beta chain. TCRdb's copy holds only in-frame clones and misses some; the assay was immunoSEQ multiplex PCR. Of more than 300,000 clones detected, approximately 95% appear once; the ten largest clones hold around 0.018%. CDR3 length: 17 residues. Germline-derived CDR1 and CDR2 are SGHNT and YYREEE (reference sequence). V was pared by 4 bases and J by 5 bases, with 14 bases of the junction left unmatched. The sample belongs to a study of shared T cell receptors in the human thymus. The rearrangement joins TRBV5-4 to TRBJ2-7, with 11 bases fitting TRBD2. This clonotype originated in a human donor. The sample comprised thymocytes. Here the CDR3 reads CASSPWRLLAGEHEQYF. As DNA, the CDR3 is TGTGCCAGCAGCCCCTGGCGGTTACTAGCGGGAGAACACGAGCAGTACTTC.